This is a list of T cell receptor beta chains from one sample in a study of shared clonotypes between healthy human individuals. TCRdb's table, derived via immunoSEQ multiplex PCR, lists solely in-frame clones and lacks some. In the table there are around 700,000 clones, 60% to 80% of which are singletons. Sequencing was carried out using memory CD4+ T cells sorted from blood. Receptors originate from a woman in her 30s in good health. Both conserved end residues are part of each CDR3. A D gene is named only where the DNA matches it firmly. The size of a clone is reported for some rows only, either as once, few or many, or as a class for expanded clones.

clone_size: .
j_call: TRBJ2-7
v_call: TRBV5-6
d_call: .
cdr3_nt: TGTGCCAGCAGATATTGGGCTAGCGAGGACTACGAGCAGTACTTC
cdr3_aa: CASRYWASEDYEQYF

clone_size: few
j_call: TRBJ2-7
v_call: TRBV6-1
d_call: .
cdr3_nt: TGTGCCAGCAGTGAAAATCGTCGGGGGACGGCAGGGATTGTTTCCGAGCAGTACTTC
cdr3_aa: CASSENRRGTAGIVSEQYF

clone_size: .
j_call: TRBJ1-1
v_call: TRBV28
d_call: .
cdr3_nt: TGTGCCAGCAGAAGAGACAGTAAGTCTGAAGCTTTCTTT
cdr3_aa: CASRRDSKSEAFF

clone_size: .
j_call: TRBJ2-7
v_call: TRBV6-1
d_call: TRBD1
cdr3_nt: TGTGCCAGCAGTTTCGGGACAGGGAGGGCCTACGAGCAGTACTTC
cdr3_aa: CASSFGTGRAYEQYF

clone_size: .
j_call: TRBJ2-5
v_call: TRBV5-1
d_call: TRBD2
cdr3_nt: TGCGCCAGCAGCTTAAGGACTAGCGGACCCGGATCGGTAGAGACCCAGTACTTC
cdr3_aa: CASSLRTSGPGSVETQYF

clone_size: .
j_call: TRBJ2-7
v_call: TRBV18
d_call: .
cdr3_nt: TGTGCCAGCTCACCAAGCTTTCCTAGCGACTACGAGCAGTACTTC
cdr3_aa: CASSPSFPSDYEQYF

clone_size: .
j_call: TRBJ2-5
v_call: TRBV5-1
d_call: TRBD1
cdr3_nt: TGCGCCAGCAGCAGGGGACAGGGGGCAGGAGAGACCCAGTACTTC
cdr3_aa: CASSRGQGAGETQYF

clone_size: .
j_call: TRBJ2-1
v_call: TRBV11-3
d_call: .
cdr3_nt: TGTGCCAGCAGCTTAGGCAGAACCCCTGGCAATGAGCAGTTCTTC
cdr3_aa: CASSLGRTPGNEQFF

clone_size: .
j_call: TRBJ1-2
v_call: TRBV11-2
d_call: .
cdr3_nt: TGTGCCAGCAGCTTAGATCCATCGGGGGGTGGCTACACCTTC
cdr3_aa: CASSLDPSGGGYTF

clone_size: few
j_call: TRBJ2-1
v_call: TRBV7-2
d_call: TRBD1
cdr3_nt: TGTGCCAGCAGCTCAGCCTCCGGGACAGCCTACAATGAGCAGTTCTTC
cdr3_aa: CASSSASGTAYNEQFF

clone_size: .
j_call: TRBJ2-7
v_call: TRBV5-4
d_call: TRBD2
cdr3_nt: TGTGCCAGCAGCCCCTGGGGTTCGAGGGAGGGATCCTACGAGCAGTACTTC
cdr3_aa: CASSPWGSREGSYEQYF

clone_size: few
j_call: TRBJ2-1
v_call: TRBV9
d_call: .
cdr3_nt: TGTGCCAGCAGCGTACTACCCGCGGGTTATGAGCAGTTCTTC
cdr3_aa: CASSVLPAGYEQFF

clone_size: .
j_call: TRBJ2-1
v_call: TRBV6-5
d_call: .
cdr3_nt: TGTGCCAGCAGTACAGACACGCGCAATGAGCAGTTCTTC
cdr3_aa: CASSTDTRNEQFF

clone_size: .
j_call: TRBJ2-1
v_call: TRBV18
d_call: TRBD1
cdr3_nt: TGTGCCAGCTCACGCCAGCAGGACAGGGGGTCGAATGAGCAGTTCTTC
cdr3_aa: CASSRQQDRGSNEQFF

clone_size: .
j_call: TRBJ2-1
v_call: TRBV9
d_call: .
cdr3_nt: TGTGCCAGCAGCGTAGAGGCATTCTACAATGAGCAGTTCTTC
cdr3_aa: CASSVEAFYNEQFF

clone_size: .
j_call: TRBJ2-7
v_call: TRBV10-1
d_call: .
cdr3_nt: TGCGCCAGCAGCTCAAGGGAAGCCGAGCAGTACTTC
cdr3_aa: CASSSREAEQYF

clone_size: .
j_call: TRBJ2-5
v_call: TRBV7-8
d_call: TRBD1
cdr3_nt: TGTGCCAGCAGCTTAAATCTAGGGGACAGACCCCAAGAGACCCAGTACTTC
cdr3_aa: CASSLNLGDRPQETQYF

clone_size: .
j_call: TRBJ2-7
v_call: TRBV19
d_call: TRBD1
cdr3_nt: TGTGCCACCCGGGACAGGGACTACGAGCAGTACTTC
cdr3_aa: CATRDRDYEQYF

clone_size: .
j_call: TRBJ2-7
v_call: TRBV2
d_call: .
cdr3_nt: TGTGCCAGCAGTGAAGTTGGCGGGGCGTTCGACGAGCAGTACTTC
cdr3_aa: CASSEVGGAFDEQYF

clone_size: .
j_call: TRBJ1-1
v_call: TRBV28
d_call: .
cdr3_nt: TGTGTCCTCACAGGGAACACTGAAGCTTTCTTT
cdr3_aa: CVLTGNTEAFF

clone_size: .
j_call: TRBJ2-1
v_call: TRBV19
d_call: TRBD2
cdr3_nt: TGTGCCAGTAGTCCCAGTAGCGGGAGGACTCGGAATGAGCAGTTCTTC
cdr3_aa: CASSPSSGRTRNEQFF

clone_size: .
j_call: TRBJ1-2
v_call: TRBV18
d_call: TRBD1
cdr3_nt: TGTGCCAGCTCACCACCAGGAACAGGGGATTATGGCTACACCTTC
cdr3_aa: CASSPPGTGDYGYTF

clone_size: few
j_call: TRBJ1-3
v_call: TRBV4-2
d_call: .
cdr3_nt: TGTGCCAGCAGCCAAGGCTACAACTCTGGAAACACCATATATTTT
cdr3_aa: CASSQGYNSGNTIYF

clone_size: .
j_call: TRBJ2-3
v_call: TRBV12-5
d_call: .
cdr3_nt: TGTGCTAGTGGTTTGGTACGGATCGGCATCTGTACGCAGTATTTT
cdr3_aa: CASGLVRIGICTQYF

clone_size: few
j_call: TRBJ2-5
v_call: TRBV7-2
d_call: .
cdr3_nt: TGTGCCAGCAGCCTCTTCCAAGAGACCCAGTACTTC
cdr3_aa: CASSLFQETQYF

clone_size: few
j_call: TRBJ1-2
v_call: TRBV28
d_call: TRBD1
cdr3_nt: TGTGCCAGCAGTCCCGGACAGGGGCTTGGCTACACCTTC
cdr3_aa: CASSPGQGLGYTF

clone_size: .
j_call: TRBJ2-7
v_call: TRBV28
d_call: TRBD2
cdr3_nt: TGTGCCAGCAGTTCAGCGGGAGACCTGTACGAGCAGTACTTC
cdr3_aa: CASSSAGDLYEQYF

clone_size: .
j_call: TRBJ1-2
v_call: TRBV18
d_call: .
cdr3_nt: TGTGCCAGCTCAACGGGTGGTGGCTACACCTTC
cdr3_aa: CASSTGGGYTF

clone_size: once
j_call: TRBJ2-1
v_call: TRBV11-2
d_call: .
cdr3_nt: TGTGCCAGCAGCTTAGATCAAATCAATGAGCAGTTCTTC
cdr3_aa: CASSLDQINEQFF

clone_size: .
j_call: TRBJ1-5
v_call: TRBV6-6
d_call: TRBD1
cdr3_nt: TGTGCCAGCAGTTACTCTCGACAGGGAGATCAGCCCCAGCATTTT
cdr3_aa: CASSYSRQGDQPQHF

clone_size: .
j_call: TRBJ2-7
v_call: TRBV5-4
d_call: .
cdr3_nt: TGTGCCAGCAGCTTGGCGGGCGGTTGGTACGAGCAGTACTTC
cdr3_aa: CASSLAGGWYEQYF

clone_size: few
j_call: TRBJ2-7
v_call: TRBV7-9
d_call: .
cdr3_nt: TGTGCCAGCAGCTCCTATAGCTACGAGCAGTACTTC
cdr3_aa: CASSSYSYEQYF

clone_size: .
j_call: TRBJ2-7
v_call: TRBV7-6
d_call: TRBD2
cdr3_nt: TGTGCCAGCAGCTTATTAACAGGGAAGGCGGGAGGGCCTGGGAAGTTATACTTC
cdr3_aa: CASSLLTGKAGGPGKLYF

clone_size: .
j_call: TRBJ1-2
v_call: TRBV6-5
d_call: .
cdr3_nt: TGTGCCAGCAGAAACAGGGAACCCCACTATGGCTACACCTTC
cdr3_aa: CASRNREPHYGYTF

clone_size: .
j_call: TRBJ2-3
v_call: TRBV5-1
d_call: .
cdr3_nt: TGCGCCAGCAGCTTGGAGGGCAGGGGCGATGTAGATACGCAGTATTTT
cdr3_aa: CASSLEGRGDVDTQYF

clone_size: .
j_call: TRBJ2-3
v_call: TRBV6-5
d_call: .
cdr3_nt: TGTGCCAGCAGTTGGGGGGATACGCAGTATTTT
cdr3_aa: CASSWGDTQYF

clone_size: .
j_call: TRBJ1-2
v_call: TRBV6-1
d_call: .
cdr3_nt: TGTGCCAGCCGAGCATACGATGGCTACACCTTC
cdr3_aa: CASRAYDGYTF

clone_size: .
j_call: TRBJ1-4
v_call: TRBV30
d_call: .
cdr3_nt: TGTGCCTGGAATAACAGGGAAAGGGAAAAACTGTTTTTT
cdr3_aa: CAWNNREREKLFF

clone_size: .
j_call: TRBJ1-5
v_call: TRBV15
d_call: TRBD1
cdr3_nt: TGTGCCACCAGCAGAGTGGACAGGGGTTTCAATCAGCCCCAGCATTTT
cdr3_aa: CATSRVDRGFNQPQHF

clone_size: .
j_call: TRBJ2-1
v_call: TRBV18
d_call: .
cdr3_nt: TGTGCCAGCTCACCGGATCGGTCTGAGCAGTTCTTC
cdr3_aa: CASSPDRSEQFF

clone_size: .
j_call: TRBJ1-1
v_call: TRBV29-1
d_call: .
cdr3_nt: TGCAGCGTCCACTGGGGGTTGAACACTGAAGCTTTCTTT
cdr3_aa: CSVHWGLNTEAFF

clone_size: once
j_call: TRBJ2-1
v_call: TRBV5-1
d_call: TRBD2
cdr3_nt: TGCGCCAGCAGCTTGGCGGGACTAGGCGGTGAGCAGTTCTTC
cdr3_aa: CASSLAGLGGEQFF

clone_size: .
j_call: TRBJ2-7
v_call: TRBV11-2
d_call: .
cdr3_nt: TGTGCCAGCAGCTTAGGAGGCGGGCGGAACCTCTACGAGCAGTACTTC
cdr3_aa: CASSLGGGRNLYEQYF

clone_size: .
j_call: TRBJ2-2
v_call: TRBV7-6
d_call: .
cdr3_nt: TGTGCCAGCAGCTCGCTAGCGTCCAACACCGGGGAGCTGTTTTTT
cdr3_aa: CASSSLASNTGELFF

clone_size: .
j_call: TRBJ2-7
v_call: TRBV10-1
d_call: .
cdr3_nt: TGCGCCAGCAGTGACGAGGGCAGGCCGTGGAACAAATCCTACGAGCAGTACTTC
cdr3_aa: CASSDEGRPWNKSYEQYF

clone_size: .
j_call: TRBJ2-7
v_call: TRBV7-3
d_call: .
cdr3_nt: TGTGCCAGCAGCCCCTACATTGAGGAGCAGTACTTC
cdr3_aa: CASSPYIEEQYF

clone_size: .
j_call: TRBJ1-1
v_call: TRBV6-6
d_call: .
cdr3_nt: TGTGCCAGCATAGGCAACACTGAAGCTTTCTTT
cdr3_aa: CASIGNTEAFF

clone_size: .
j_call: TRBJ2-2
v_call: TRBV5-4
d_call: .
cdr3_nt: TGTGCCAGCAGCTTGGTCGCGTCGCAAACCGGGGAGCTGTTTTTT
cdr3_aa: CASSLVASQTGELFF

clone_size: .
j_call: TRBJ2-7
v_call: TRBV19
d_call: .
cdr3_nt: TGTGCCAGTAAGGTGGCGGACAGCTCCTACGAGCAGTACTTC
cdr3_aa: CASKVADSSYEQYF

clone_size: .
j_call: TRBJ1-3
v_call: TRBV29-1
d_call: TRBD1
cdr3_nt: TGCAGCGTTGCGACAGGGGGCACTGGAAACACCATATATTTT
cdr3_aa: CSVATGGTGNTIYF

clone_size: .
j_call: TRBJ1-1
v_call: TRBV11-2
d_call: .
cdr3_nt: TGTGCCAGCAGCTTAGTCCAGGGACTCACTGAAGCTTTCTTT
cdr3_aa: CASSLVQGLTEAFF

clone_size: .
j_call: TRBJ2-7
v_call: TRBV11-2
d_call: .
cdr3_nt: TGTGCCAGCAAATTGTGGACAAACCTAGAAGAGCAGTACTTC
cdr3_aa: CASKLWTNLEEQYF